Following are 8 T cell receptor beta chains from one sample sequenced in a study of T cell repertoires in cytomegalovirus infection. TCRdb recomputed calls from the reads with MiXCR, one row per CDR3 protein. The sample consists of some 920,000 distinct CDR3 sequences, around 31% of them appearing once. These receptors are not linked to any known antigen. The sample consisted of cultured CD8+ T cells from PBMCs, taken from culture after CMV antigen stimulation. Source of these receptors: a human donor in good health (CMV status not recorded). Some clones in this sample may be carry-over from other donors' samples.

This clonotype was seen a handful of times. V and J are TRBV6-1 and TRBJ2-7; D is ambiguous. The CDR3 is 14 amino acids. Trimming left V 2 bases short and J 2 bases short, with 10 bases between. The germline V gene has CDR1 MNHNS and CDR2 SASEGT. The CDR3 is CASSELLHAYEQYV. The CDR3 nucleotides read TGTGCCAGCAGTGAACTTCTTCATGCCTACGAGCAGTACGTC.

This clonotype was counted only a few times. CDR3 region: CASSLRTSGAYEQYF. The CDR3 DNA reads TGTGCCAGCAGCCTTAGGACTAGCGGGGCATACGAGCAGTACTTC. V and J are TRBV7-6 and TRBJ2-7; 12 bases fit TRBD2. CDR1 SGHVS and CDR2 FNYEAQ come from the germline V gene. Unmatched junction bases numbered 6, after V lost 5 bases and J lost 4 bases. There are 15 residues in the CDR3.

The chain uses TRBV5-4 and TRBJ2-2; D is tentatively TRBD1 or TRBD2 (5 bases each). The germline V and J ends were trimmed by 4 bases and 4 bases, with 14 bases remaining between them. Germline V gives CDR1 SGHNT, CDR2 YYREEE (reference sequence). This CDR3 region has 15 residues. Here the CDR3 reads CASSPDLGTTGELFF. The CDR3 coding sequence is TGTGCCAGCAGCCCCGACCTGGGGACCACCGGGGAGCTGTTTTTT.

This clonotype was detected many times. The chain carries TRBV10-3 and TRBJ2-3; the match to TRBD1 covers 8 bases. V trimming: 2 bases; J trimming: 0 bases; junction bases outside the gene matches: 10. The CDR3 runs to 18 residues. Germline CDR1 reads ENHRY; CDR2 reads SYGVKD. In DNA form, the CDR3 reads TGTGCCATCAGTGAGACCCGGGACAGGCGTTCCAGCACAGATACGCAGTATTTT. It is translated as CAISETRDRRSSTDTQYF.

Remarks on this clonotype: Sequence at one end of the junction differs from germline and may be a read error. The rearrangement joins TRBV4-1 to TRBJ1-1, with D perhaps TRBD1 (5 bases). Germline CDR1 is MGHRA and CDR2 is YSYEKL. The CDR3 spans 13 residues. The CDR3 DNA is TGCACCAGCAGCCAAGCGGGGGACACTGAAGCTTTCTTT. Translation gives CTSSQAGDTEAFF.

This clonotype occurred a few times. This chain joins TRBV19 and TRBJ2-1; 10 bases are shared with TRBD1. The ends lost 5 bases at V and 8 bases at J; junction bases unmatched: 9. In germline, CDR1 is LNHDA, CDR2 SQIVND (reference sequence). The CDR3 contains 15 residues. CDR3 coding DNA: TGTGCCAGTAGTGTCCGGGACAGGGGCATGGATGAGCAGTTCTTC. This sequence encodes CASSVRDRGMDEQFF.

V gene TRBV13 combines with J gene TRBJ2-7, with 7 bases aligning to TRBD1. The CDR3 has 13 amino acids. Germline-derived CDR1 and CDR2 are PRHDT and FYEKMQ (reference sequence). The V segment lost 3 bases and the J segment 7 bases; nucleotides outside the gene matches: 6. The CDR3 nucleotides are TGTGCCAGCAGCTTTGGGACAGTGGGAGAGCAGTACTTC. Translating it yields CASSFGTVGEQYF.

This clonotype was recorded a few times. CDR3 amino acids: CATSTPRTGPWADTSLYNEQFF. CDR3 nucleotides: TGTGCCACCAGCACCCCCCGGACAGGACCATGGGCTGATACCAGCCTCTACAATGAGCAGTTCTTC. This chain uses TRBV15 with TRBJ2-1, with 7 bases lining up with TRBD1. The CDR3 runs 22 residues. Germline V gene lookup returns CDR1 LNHNV and CDR2 YYDKDF (reference sequence). Trimming cost V 4 bases and J 3 bases; bases outside gene matches: 27.